This T cell receptor beta chain was sequenced during a study of T-cell memory formation after mild COVID-19. TCRdb called the 5' RACE reads again in MiXCR, with one record for every CDR3 protein. Of 350,000 to 450,000 distinct CDR3 sequences listed, about 15% are singletons. There are 16 residues in the CDR3. J was trimmed by 5 bases and V by 4 bases; bases with no gene match: 11. The germline gives CDR1 ENHRY, CDR2 SYGVKD. This clonotype was detected only a few times. The sequence came from a man aged 18 to 35 who had mild COVID-19 (a few samples of this study predate the infection). Cell type and time point are not known. The chain carries TRBV10-3 and TRBJ2-3, with TRBD2 identical over 8 bases. The specimen sequenced was PBMCs or a T cell subset sorted from them (not recorded which). The CDR3 spells CAISAEAGGGRDTQYF. For the CDR3, the DNA is TGTGCCATCAGTGCTGAGGCGGGGGGCGGCAGAGATACGCAGTATTTT.